This T cell receptor beta chain appears in the sequencing data of a study of response to subunit inactivated influenza vaccine. Findings of the study overall: Each seasonal flu vaccination may recruit only limited new T cells, authors suggested.

The V and J ends lost 3 bases and 0 bases respectively, with 6 bases between them. The CDR3 is made up of 14 amino acids. Germline CDR1 and CDR2: KGHDR and SFDVKD. Comments on this clonotype: As yet, its antigen is unknown.

A single record per CDR3 protein comes from TCRdb applying MiXCR to the RT-PCR reads. The table records roughly 620,000 distinct CDR3 sequences, roughly 10% of them present only once. In addition, the sample was reused for a study of T cells expressing NK-cell markers. That paper adds: Beta-chain TCR cDNA was generated via 5'RACE template switching with UMIs. There were seven HCMV-seropositive donors and one seronegative donor among the eight sequenced. Top CD8+ clonotypes included the dominant CD3+CD56+NKG2C+ clonotypes in several donors. The same clonotypes also predominated in the CD3+CD56-NKG2C+ fraction of a handful of donors.

This sequence was found in a man aged 45-60 years who received an inactivated influenza vaccine. The specimen comprised PBMCs from blood, sampled on the day of vaccination. The chain uses TRBV24-1 and TRBJ2-3; D call uncertain. The CDR3 DNA is TGTGCCACCAGTGATCCATCTAGCACAGATACGCAGTATTTT. Protein product: CATSDPSSTDTQYF.